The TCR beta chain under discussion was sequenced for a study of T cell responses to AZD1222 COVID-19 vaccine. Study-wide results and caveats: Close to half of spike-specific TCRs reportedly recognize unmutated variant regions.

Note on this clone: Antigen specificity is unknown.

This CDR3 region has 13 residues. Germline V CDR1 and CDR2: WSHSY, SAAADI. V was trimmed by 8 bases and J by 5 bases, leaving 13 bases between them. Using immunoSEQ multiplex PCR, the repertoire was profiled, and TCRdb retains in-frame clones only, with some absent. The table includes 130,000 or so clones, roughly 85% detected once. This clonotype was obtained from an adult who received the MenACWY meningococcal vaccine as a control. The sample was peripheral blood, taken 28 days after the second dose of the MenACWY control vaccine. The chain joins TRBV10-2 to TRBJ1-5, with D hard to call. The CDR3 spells CASATLQDQPQHF. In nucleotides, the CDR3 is TGCGCCAGCGCGACGCTCCAGGATCAGCCCCAGCATTTT.